This section outlines one T cell receptor beta chain sequence together with its context. The data derive from a study of T-cell reconstitution after alpha-beta-depleted transplantation in children. Per the germline V gene, CDR1 is SGHVS and CDR2 is FQNEAQ. This CDR3 spans 13 amino acids. With 0 bases removed from V and 7 bases from J, the gap between germline ends came to 9 bases. As it was prepared, the TCRbeta library received unique molecular identifiers. TCRdb used MiXCR to reprocess the PCR reads, holding one entry per CDR3 protein. The table has about 470,000 distinct CDR3 sequences, about 40% seen once.

The sequence was collected from a girl aged 2 to 10 with aplastic anemia, due to receive a stem cell transplant. The sample here was PBMCs, taken before TCRalphabeta/CD19-depleted stem cell transplant. V and J are TRBV7-8 and TRBJ1-2, with D perhaps TRBD1 (5 bases). DNA for the CDR3: TGTGCCAGCAGCTTAGCGCAGGGATCTGGCTACACCTTC. Protein product: CASSLAQGSGYTF.